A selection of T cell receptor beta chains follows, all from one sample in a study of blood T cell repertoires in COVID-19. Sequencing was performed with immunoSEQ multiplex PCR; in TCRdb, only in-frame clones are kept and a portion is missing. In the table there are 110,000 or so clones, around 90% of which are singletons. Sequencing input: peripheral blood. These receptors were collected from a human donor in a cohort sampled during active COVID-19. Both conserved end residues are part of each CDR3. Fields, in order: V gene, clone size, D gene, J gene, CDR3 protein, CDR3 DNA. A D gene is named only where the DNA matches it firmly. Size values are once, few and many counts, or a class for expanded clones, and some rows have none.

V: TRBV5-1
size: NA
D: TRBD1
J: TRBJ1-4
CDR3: CASSLQGGSEKLFF
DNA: TGCGCCAGCAGCTTGCAAGGGGGCAGTGAAAAACTGTTTTTT

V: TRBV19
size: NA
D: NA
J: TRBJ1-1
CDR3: CASSTVSGRSEAFF
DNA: TGTGCCAGTAGTACGGTGTCAGGGAGGTCTGAAGCTTTCTTT

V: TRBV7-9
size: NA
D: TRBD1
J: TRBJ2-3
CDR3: CASSEIQPGTGGRADTQYF
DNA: TGTGCCAGCAGCGAGATACAACCAGGGACAGGGGGCAGGGCAGATACGCAGTATTTT

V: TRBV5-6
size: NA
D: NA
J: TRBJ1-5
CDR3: CASSLGGGNSNQPQHF
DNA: TGTGCCAGCAGCTTGGGAGGCGGGAATAGCAATCAGCCCCAGCATTTT

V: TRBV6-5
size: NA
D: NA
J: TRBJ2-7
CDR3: CASSPFGYEQYF
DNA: TGTGCCAGCAGCCCGTTCGGCTACGAGCAGTACTTC

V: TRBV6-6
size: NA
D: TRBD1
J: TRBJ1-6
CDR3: CASSLGQVGSPLHF
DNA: TGTGCCAGCAGTTTAGGACAGGTTGGCTCACCCCTCCACTTT

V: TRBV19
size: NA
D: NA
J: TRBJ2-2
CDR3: CASSGPGPGGKAGELFF
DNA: TGTGCCAGTAGTGGGCCGGGACCCGGCGGGAAGGCCGGGGAGCTGTTTTTT

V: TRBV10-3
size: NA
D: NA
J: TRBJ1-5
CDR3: CATQGAQANQPQHF
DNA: TGTGCCACCCAAGGGGCGCAGGCAAATCAGCCCCAGCATTTT

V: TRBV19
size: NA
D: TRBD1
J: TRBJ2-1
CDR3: CASSIRTGYDNEQFF
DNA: TGTGCCAGTAGCATCCGGACAGGGTATGACAATGAGCAGTTCTTC

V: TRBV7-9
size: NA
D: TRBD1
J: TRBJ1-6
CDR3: CASSAGQYNSPLHF
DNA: TGTGCCAGCAGCGCGGGACAGTATAATTCACCCCTCCACTTT

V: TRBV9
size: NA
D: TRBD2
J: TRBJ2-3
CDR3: CASSVGTSSSTDTQYF
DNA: TGTGCCAGCAGCGTAGGGACTAGCTCCTCGACAGATACGCAGTATTTT

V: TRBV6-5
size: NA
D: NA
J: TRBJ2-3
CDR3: CASSYPQGKDGYF
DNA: TGTGCCAGCAGTTACCCGCAGGGGAAGGATGGGTATTTT

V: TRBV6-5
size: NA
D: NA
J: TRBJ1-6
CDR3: CASSRWTSNNSPLHF
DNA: TGTGCCAGCAGCCGGTGGACTTCAAATAATTCACCCCTCCACTTT

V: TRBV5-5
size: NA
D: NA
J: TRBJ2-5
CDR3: CASSLAGSPQETQYF
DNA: TGTGCCAGCAGCTTGGCCGGGTCCCCCCAAGAGACCCAGTACTTC

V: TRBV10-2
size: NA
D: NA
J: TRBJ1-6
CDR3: CASSEPAQTYNSPLHF
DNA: TGCGCCAGCAGTGAGCCCGCACAAACCTATAATTCACCCCTCCACTTT

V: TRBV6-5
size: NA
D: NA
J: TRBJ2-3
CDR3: CASSLRDIVDTQYF
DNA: TGTGCCAGCAGTTTGAGGGATATTGTGGATACGCAGTATTTT

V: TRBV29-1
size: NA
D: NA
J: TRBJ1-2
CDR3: CSVGEGNYGYTF
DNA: TGCAGCGTTGGTGAGGGTAACTATGGCTACACCTTC

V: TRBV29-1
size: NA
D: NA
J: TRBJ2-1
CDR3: CSATLLAVSSYNEQFF
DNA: TGCAGCGCTACACTATTGGCGGTTAGCTCCTACAATGAGCAGTTCTTC

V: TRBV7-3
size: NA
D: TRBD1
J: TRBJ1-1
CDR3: CASSLTITGGNTEAFF
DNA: TGTGCCAGCAGCTTAACTATTACAGGGGGCAACACTGAAGCTTTCTTT

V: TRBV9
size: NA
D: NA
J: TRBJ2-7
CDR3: CASSPALAQVYEQYF
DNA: TGTGCCAGCAGCCCAGCCCTAGCGCAGGTCTACGAGCAGTACTTC

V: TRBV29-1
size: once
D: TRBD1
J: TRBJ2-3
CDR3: CSVLTRRQGSTDTQYF
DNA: TGCAGCGTCCTTACCCGCCGACAGGGAAGCACAGATACGCAGTATTTT

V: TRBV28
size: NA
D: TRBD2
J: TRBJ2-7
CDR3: CASSLSTSGRPEQYF
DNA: TGTGCCAGCAGTTTATCAACTAGCGGGAGGCCCGAGCAGTACTTC

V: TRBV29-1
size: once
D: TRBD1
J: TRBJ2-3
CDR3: CSGRDRGTDTQYF
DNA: TGCAGCGGCCGGGACAGGGGCACAGATACGCAGTATTTT

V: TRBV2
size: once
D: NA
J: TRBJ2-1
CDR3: CASTERTPYNEQFF
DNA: TGTGCCAGCACCGAAAGGACTCCCTACAATGAGCAGTTCTTC

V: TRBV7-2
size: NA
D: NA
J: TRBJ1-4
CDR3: CASSPNAGFEKLFF
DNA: TGTGCCAGCAGCCCTAATGCGGGGTTTGAAAAACTGTTTTTT

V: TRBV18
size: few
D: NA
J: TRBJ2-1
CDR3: CASSPSQGNSNNEQFF
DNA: TGTGCCAGCTCACCGTCCCAGGGAAACTCCAACAATGAGCAGTTCTTC

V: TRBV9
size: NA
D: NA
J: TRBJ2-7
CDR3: CASSVASQGQQYF
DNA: TGTGCCAGCAGCGTAGCTAGTCAGGGTCAGCAGTACTTC

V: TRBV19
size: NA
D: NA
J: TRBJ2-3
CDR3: CASGQVSTDTQYF
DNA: TGTGCCAGTGGGCAGGTTAGCACAGATACGCAGTATTTT

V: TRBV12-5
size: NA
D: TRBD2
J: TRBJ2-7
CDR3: CASGLVGWEGYEQYF
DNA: TGTGCTAGTGGTTTGGTAGGATGGGAGGGCTACGAGCAGTACTTC

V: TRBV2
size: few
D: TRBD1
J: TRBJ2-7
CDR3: CASILTGAEQYF
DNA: TGTGCCAGCATTCTAACAGGGGCCGAGCAGTACTTC

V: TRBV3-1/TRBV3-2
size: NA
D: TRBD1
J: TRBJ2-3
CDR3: CASSQETGSDTQYF
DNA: TGTGCCAGCAGCCAAGAGACAGGGTCAGATACGCAGTATTTT

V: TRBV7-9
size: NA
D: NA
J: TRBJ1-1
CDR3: CASSLVGGASTEAFF
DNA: TGTGCCAGCAGCTTAGTAGGGGGGGCGAGTACTGAAGCTTTCTTT

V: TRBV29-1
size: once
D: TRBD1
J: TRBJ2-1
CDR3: CTGTGRIGADEQFF
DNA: TGCACCGGGACAGGGAGAATTGGAGCGGATGAGCAGTTCTTC

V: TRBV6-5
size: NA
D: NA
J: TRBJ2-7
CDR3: CATSTYEQYF
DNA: TGTGCCACTAGCACGTACGAGCAGTACTTC

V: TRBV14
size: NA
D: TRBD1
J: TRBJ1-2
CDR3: CASSQVTGEWDYGYTF
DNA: TGTGCCAGCAGCCAAGTGACAGGGGAGTGGGACTATGGCTACACCTTC

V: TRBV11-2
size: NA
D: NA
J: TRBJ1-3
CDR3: CASRPAGNTIYF
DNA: TGTGCCAGCAGACCGGCTGGAAACACCATATATTTT

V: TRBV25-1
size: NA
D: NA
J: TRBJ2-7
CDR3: CASSVGGNYEQYF
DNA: TGTGCCAGCAGTGTTGGGGGGAACTACGAGCAGTACTTC

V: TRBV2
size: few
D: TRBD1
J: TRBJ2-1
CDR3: CASTDRGMGNEQFF
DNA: TGTGCCAGCACTGACAGGGGGATGGGGAATGAGCAGTTCTTC

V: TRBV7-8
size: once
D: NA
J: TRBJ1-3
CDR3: CASSLGSGGGNTIYF
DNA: TGTGCCAGCAGCTTAGGTTCAGGTGGGGGAAACACCATATATTTT

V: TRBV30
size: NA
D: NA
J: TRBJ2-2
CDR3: CAWNRVGSTGELFF
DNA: TGTGCCTGGAACAGGGTCGGGTCCACCGGGGAGCTGTTTTTT

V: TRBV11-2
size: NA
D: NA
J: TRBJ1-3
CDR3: CASSQREGVHTIYF
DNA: TGTGCCAGCAGCCAGAGGGAAGGTGTCCACACCATATATTTT

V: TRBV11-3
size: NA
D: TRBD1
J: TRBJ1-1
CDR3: CASSLNRGRTEAFF
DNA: TGTGCCAGCAGCTTAAACAGGGGGCGAACTGAAGCTTTCTTT

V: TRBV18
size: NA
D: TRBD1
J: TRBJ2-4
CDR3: CASSPTGGTDIQYF
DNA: TGTGCCAGCTCACCAACAGGGGGTACGGACATTCAGTACTTC

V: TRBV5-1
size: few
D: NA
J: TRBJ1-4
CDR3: CASSVTYRAQGEKLFF
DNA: TGCGCCAGCAGCGTAACCTACAGGGCGCAGGGTGAAAAACTGTTTTTT

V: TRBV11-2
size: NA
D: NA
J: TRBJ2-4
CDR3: CASSLSDLNIQYF
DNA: TGTGCCAGCAGCTTATCAGACTTAAACATTCAGTACTTC

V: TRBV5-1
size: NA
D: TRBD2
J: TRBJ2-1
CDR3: CASSFSGLEYNEQFF
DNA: TGCGCCAGCAGCTTTAGCGGGTTGGAGTACAATGAGCAGTTCTTC

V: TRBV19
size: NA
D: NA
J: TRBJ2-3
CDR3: CASSTAGTDTQYF
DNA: TGTGCCAGTAGTACGGCCGGGACAGATACGCAGTATTTT

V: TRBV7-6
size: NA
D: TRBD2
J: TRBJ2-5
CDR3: CASSLVAGEQETQYF
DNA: TGTGCCAGCAGCTTAGTTGCGGGAGAGCAAGAGACCCAGTACTTC

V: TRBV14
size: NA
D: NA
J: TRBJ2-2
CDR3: CASSQDRRGGPGELFF
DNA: TGTGCCAGCAGCCAAGATAGGAGGGGGGGCCCCGGGGAGCTGTTTTTT

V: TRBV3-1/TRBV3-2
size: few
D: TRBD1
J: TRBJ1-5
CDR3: CASSPSQGQRAGQPQHF
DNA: TGTGCCAGCAGCCCCTCCCAGGGACAGCGGGCGGGTCAGCCCCAGCATTTT

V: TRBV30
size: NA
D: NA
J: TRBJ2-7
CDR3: CAWRVHGGPSPYEQYF
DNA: TGTGCCTGGAGGGTACATGGGGGCCCGAGCCCCTACGAGCAGTACTTC

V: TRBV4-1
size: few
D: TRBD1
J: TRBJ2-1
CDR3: CASSQPPGGSYNEQFF
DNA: TGCGCCAGCAGCCAACCCCCAGGGGGCTCATACAATGAGCAGTTCTTC

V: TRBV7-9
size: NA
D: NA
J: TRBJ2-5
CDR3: CASSLVAGKETQYF
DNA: TGTGCCAGCAGCTTAGTGGCAGGGAAAGAGACCCAGTACTTC

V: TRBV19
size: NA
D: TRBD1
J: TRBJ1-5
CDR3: CASSRAGTGVSNQPQHF
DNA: TGTGCCAGTAGCCGGGCGGGGACAGGGGTTAGCAATCAGCCCCAGCATTTT